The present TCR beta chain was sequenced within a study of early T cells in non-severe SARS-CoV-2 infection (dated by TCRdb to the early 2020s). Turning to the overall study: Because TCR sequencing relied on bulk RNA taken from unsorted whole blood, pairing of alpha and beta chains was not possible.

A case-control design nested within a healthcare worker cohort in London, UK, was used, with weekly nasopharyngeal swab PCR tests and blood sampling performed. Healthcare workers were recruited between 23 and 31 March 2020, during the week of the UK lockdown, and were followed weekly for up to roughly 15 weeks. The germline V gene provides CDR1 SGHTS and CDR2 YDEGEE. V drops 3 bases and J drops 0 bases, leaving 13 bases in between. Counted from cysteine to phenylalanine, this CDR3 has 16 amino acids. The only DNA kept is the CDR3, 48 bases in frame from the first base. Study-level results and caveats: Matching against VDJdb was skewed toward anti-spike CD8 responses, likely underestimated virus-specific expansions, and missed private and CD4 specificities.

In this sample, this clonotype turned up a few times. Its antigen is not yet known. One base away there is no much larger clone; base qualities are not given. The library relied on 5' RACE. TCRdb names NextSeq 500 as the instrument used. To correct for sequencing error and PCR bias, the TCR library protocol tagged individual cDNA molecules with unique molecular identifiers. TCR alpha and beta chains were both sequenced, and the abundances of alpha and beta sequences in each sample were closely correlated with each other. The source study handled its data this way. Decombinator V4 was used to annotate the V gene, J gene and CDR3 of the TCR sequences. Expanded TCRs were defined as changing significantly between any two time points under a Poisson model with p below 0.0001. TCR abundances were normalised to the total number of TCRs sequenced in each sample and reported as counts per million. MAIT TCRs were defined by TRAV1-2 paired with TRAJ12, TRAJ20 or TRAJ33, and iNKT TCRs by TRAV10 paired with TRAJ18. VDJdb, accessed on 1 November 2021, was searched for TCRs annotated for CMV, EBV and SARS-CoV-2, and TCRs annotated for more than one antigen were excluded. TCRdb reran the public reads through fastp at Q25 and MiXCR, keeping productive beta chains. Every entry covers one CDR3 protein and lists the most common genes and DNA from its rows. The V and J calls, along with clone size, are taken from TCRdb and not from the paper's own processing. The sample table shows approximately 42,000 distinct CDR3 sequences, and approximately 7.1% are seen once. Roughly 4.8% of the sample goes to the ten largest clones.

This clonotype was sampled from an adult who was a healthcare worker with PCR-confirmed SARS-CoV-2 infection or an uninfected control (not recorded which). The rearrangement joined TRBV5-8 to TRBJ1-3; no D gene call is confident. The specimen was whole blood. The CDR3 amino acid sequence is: CASSSRVDLSGNTIYF. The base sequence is TGTGCCAGCAGCTCCCGGGTAGATCTCTCTGGAAACACCATATATTTT.